A single sample is the source of the 29 T cell receptor beta chains below, sequenced in a study of shared clonotypes between healthy human individuals (dated by TCRdb to 2020 to 2021). Libraries were built with the immunoSEQ multiplex PCR assay. The clones in this table, taken by TCRdb from immuneACCESS, are in-frame only. Not every clone is retained; where verified, under half of the shortfall comes from an unresolved V gene, and the cause of the rest is unknown. In this sample the table shows 800,000 to 1,200,000 clones, around 78% of which occur a single time. More than 0.45% of the sample belongs to the ten largest clones. Input material: memory CD4+ T cells from PBMCs. What the cell subset or site label conveys for this sample: CD45RA-negative fraction. The receptors shown here come from a man between 18 and 29 years old in good health. Some clones in this sample may be carry-over from other donors' samples.

This clone was counted many times. The CDR3 sequence: CASSEMTQGKAFF. The CDR3 DNA is TGTGCCAGCAGTGAAATGACCCAGGGGAAAGCTTTCTTT. The chain employs TRBV6-5 and TRBJ1-1, with D possibly TRBD1 on 6 matching bases. The CDR3 runs to 13 residues. The ends were cut back, 5 bases at V and 9 bases at J, with 16 bases in the middle. The germline CDR1 and CDR2 sequences are MNHEY and SVGAGI.

The rearrangement joins TRBV9 to TRBJ2-1; D not resolved. This CDR3 is built from 16 residues. Trimming took 4 bases from V and 9 from J, leaving 23 bases between them. CDR1 is SGDLS and CDR2 is YYNGEE in the germline V gene. CDR3 sequence (DNA): TGTGCCAGCAGCCCCCGAAGCGATTCCCCCCAAGGTGAGCAGTTCTTC. Protein product: CASSPRSDSPQGEQFF.

The genes are TRBV6-5 and TRBJ1-2; D not resolved. This CDR3 is 12 amino acids long. Germline CDR1 MNHEY, CDR2 SVGAGI. Trimming took 9 bases from V and 8 from J, leaving 16 bases between them. DNA of the CDR3: TGTGCCAGTGCTACGGGCGTTGGGGGCTACACCTTC. It codes for CASATGVGGYTF.

The V gene is TRBV4-3, the J gene TRBJ2-5; 12 nucleotides agree with TRBD2. The DNA end is a closer match to TRBJ2-7, so the J assignment may be wrong. Germline CDR1 and CDR2: LGHNA and YSLEER. This CDR3 spans 15 amino acids. This chain's CDR3 is CASSQTGTSGLEQYF. DNA of the CDR3: TGCGCCAGCAGCCAAACCGGGACTAGCGGGCTCGAGCAGTACTTC.

The chain carries TRBV5-1 and TRBJ2-3; D unclear. This CDR3 comprises 13 residues. CDR1 and CDR2 from the germline V gene are SGHRS and YFSETQ. Trimming took off 4 bases at V and 6 bases at J, with 12 bases between the two ends. In DNA form, the CDR3 reads TGCGCCAGCAGCATCAGTTACGGGGATACGCAGTATTTT. Translating gives CASSISYGDTQYF.

This rearrangement joins TRBV18 to TRBJ2-1; 7 nucleotides line up with TRBD2. The V gene end was trimmed by 2 bases and the J gene end by 4 bases; junction bases not matched to a gene: 8. Germline CDR1 KGHSH, CDR2 LQKENI. This CDR3 region has 16 residues. As DNA, the CDR3 is TGTGCCAGCTCACCAAGAGGCGCGGGAGTGTACAATGAGCAGTTCTTC. It codes for CASSPRGAGVYNEQFF. Combining the CDR3 with reference TRBV18 and TRBJ2-1 gives the whole variable domain NAGVMQNPRHLVRRRGQEARLRCSPMKGHSHVYWYRQLPEEGLKFMVYLQKENIIDESGMPKERFSAEFPKEGPSILRIQQVVRGDSAAYFCASSPRGAGVYNEQFFGPGTRLTVL.

Remarks on this clone: Other DNA sequences in this sample translate to the same CDR3. The chain has TRBV7-8 and TRBJ1-5, with a weak D call TRBD1 (6 bases). The CDR3 spans 14 residues. The V gene's germline CDR1 is SGHVS and CDR2 FQNEAQ. V was clipped by 2 bases and J by 1 base, with 6 bases between them. CDR3 amino acids: CASSLQGSNQPQHF. The CDR3, as DNA: TGTGCCAGCAGCTTACAGGGGAGCAATCAGCCCCAGCATTTT.

Note on this clone: Other nucleotide sequences from this sample produce the same CDR3. The chain employs TRBV7-3 and TRBJ2-3; D might be TRBD2 (6 bases). Deletions cut 5 bases from V and 5 bases from J, with 11 bases between. Looked up from germline, CDR1 is SGHTA and CDR2 is FQGTGA. This CDR3 is built from 13 residues. CDR3 nucleotide sequence: TGTGCCAGCAGCCCCGCCGGGGGAGATACGCAGTATTTT. Its translation is CASSPAGGDTQYF.

V usage is TRBV27 and J usage is TRBJ1-2; no definite D call. Trimming took off 5 bases at V and 4 bases at J, with 17 bases between the two ends. The length of the CDR3 is 15 residues. Germline CDR1 reads MNHEY; CDR2 reads SMNVEV (reference sequence). The CDR3 sequence: CASSRSVGVAYGYTF. DNA of the CDR3: TGTGCCAGCAGTCGCTCGGTTGGTGTAGCCTATGGCTACACCTTC.

The chain has TRBV5-1 and TRBJ2-5; a weak D match, TRBD1 (6 bases). From germline, CDR1 is SGHRS and CDR2 YFSETQ. V lost 5 bases and J lost 5, with 13 bases in between. The CDR3 loop spans 13 amino acids. For the CDR3, the DNA is TGCGCCAGCAGTGCAGGGGTTTTGGAGACCCAGTACTTC. It specifies CASSAGVLETQYF. The full variable domain, its missing parts supplied by reference TRBV5-1 and TRBJ2-5, is KAGVTQTPRYLIKTRGQQVTLSCSPISGHRSVSWYQQTPGQGLQFLFEYFSETQRNKGNFPGRFSGRQFSNSRSEMNVSTLELGDSALYLCASSAGVLETQYFGPGTRLLVL.

Here the CDR3 DNA reads TGCGCCAGCAGCCAAGATCTGGGTCGGACAGGGGACTATGGCTACACCTTC. Amino acid sequence: CASSQDLGRTGDYGYTF. This sequence joins TRBV4-3 and TRBJ1-2, with 9 positions matching TRBD1. V lost 0 bases to trimming and J lost 3 bases; unmatched junction nucleotides: 8. The CDR3 is made up of 17 amino acids. Germline CDR1 reads LGHNA; CDR2 reads YSLEER.

The chain carries TRBV7-9 and TRBJ1-3; 11 positions match TRBD1. Per germline, CDR1 SEHNR and CDR2 FQNEAQ (reference sequence). Germline trimming cut 3 bases from V and 0 bases from J; bases unmatched to any gene: 7. The CDR3 has 18 amino acids. CDR3 coding DNA: TGTGCCAGCAGCTTCCAGACGGGACAGGGGGTCTCTGGAAACACCATATATTTT. This sequence encodes CASSFQTGQGVSGNTIYF.

The rearrangement joins TRBV7-2 to TRBJ2-5; D possibly corresponds to TRBD2 (5 bases). Between the trimmed V and J ends, which lost 2 bases and 7 bases, there was a span of 11 bases. CDR3 length: 13 amino acids. Germline-derived CDR1 and CDR2 are SGHTA and FQGNSA. As DNA, the CDR3 is TGTGCCAGCAGCTTATCCCTCGCGGGGACCCAGTACTTC. This gives the protein CASSLSLAGTQYF.

About this clone itself: One junction end disagrees with the germline gene, perhaps due to a read error. This chain connects TRBV6-5 to TRBJ1-3; no firm D call. In germline, CDR1 is MNHEY, CDR2 SVGAGI. CDR3 length equals 13 residues. The CDR3 nucleotides read TGTACCAGCAGAAGGGTTGGGGGAAACACCATATATTTT. This gives the protein CTSRRVGGNTIYF.

V usage is TRBV4-2 and J usage is TRBJ2-2; 9 positions match TRBD1. The V gene's germline CDR1 is LGHNA and CDR2 YNFKEQ. J gave up 4 bases and V 5 bases, and 11 bases lay outside the gene matches. The CDR3 consists of 17 residues. Written as DNA, the CDR3 is TGTGCCAGCAGCGGTCCCGGGACAGGGTTTACCACCGGGGAGCTGTTTTTT. Protein product: CASSGPGTGFTTGELFF.

This chain's CDR3 is CASSSGLAGGLTDTQYF. CDR3 sequence (DNA): TGTGCCAGCAGCTCCGGACTAGCGGGAGGACTAACAGATACGCAGTATTTT. The gene calls are TRBV11-3 and TRBJ2-3; TRBD2 matches 14 bases. The CDR3 consists of 17 residues. The V gene end was trimmed by 4 bases and the J gene end by 3 bases; junction bases not matched to a gene: 6. Looked up from germline, CDR1 is SGHNT and CDR2 is YENEEA.

J is TRBJ2-1 and V is TRBV29-1, with unresolved D. Trimming took 5 bases from V and 4 from J, leaving 9 bases between them. The CDR3 length is 12 residues. Germline CDR1 and CDR2: SQVTM and ANQGSEA. CDR3 sequence reads: CSVNGAYNEQFF. The DNA for the CDR3 is TGCAGCGTTAATGGAGCTTACAATGAGCAGTTCTTC.

V and J are TRBV9 and TRBJ2-5; tentative D call: TRBD1 (6 bases). Germline V gene data show CDR1 as SGDLS and CDR2 as YYNGEE. CDR3 length: 14 amino acids. Trimming shortened V by 3 bases and J by 5 bases, and 14 bases separated the two germline ends. The CDR3 sequence is CASSASGQGETQYF. The CDR3 bases are TGTGCCAGCAGCGCGTCCGGCCAGGGGGAGACCCAGTACTTC.

This chain uses TRBV27 with TRBJ2-4; D is ambiguous. The germline V gene encodes CDR1 MNHEY and CDR2 SMNVEV (reference sequence). Trimming shortened V by 2 bases and J by 7 bases, and 21 bases separated the two germline ends. CDR3 size: 17 residues. The CDR3 region has the DNA TGTGCCAGCAGTTTAAGCCTCCCACGGGCAGGTAGCAACATTCAGTACTTC. Protein: CASSLSLPRAGSNIQYF.

J is TRBJ2-5 and V is TRBV9; 10 nucleotides line up with TRBD2. The CDR3 length is 14 residues. Germline V lookup: CDR1 SGDLS, CDR2 YYNGEE. Unmatched junction bases numbered 4, after V lost 3 bases and J lost 5 bases. The CDR3 DNA follows: TGTGCCAGCAGCGCCCATAGCGGGAGGGAGACCCAGTACTTC. Protein product: CASSAHSGRETQYF.

The V gene is TRBV14, the J gene TRBJ2-1, with D unclear. Germline V gene lookup returns CDR1 SGHDN and CDR2 FVKESK. V was pared by 2 bases and J by 2 bases, with 4 bases between. The CDR3 covers 13 residues. CDR3 sequence: CASSQSTYNEQFF. CDR3 nucleotides: TGTGCCAGCAGCCAATCTACCTACAATGAGCAGTTCTTC.

This clone turned up a few times. This chain links TRBV9 with TRBJ2-3; 12 bases agree with TRBD2. This CDR3 region has 17 residues. V was pared by 4 bases and J by 0 bases, with 6 bases of the junction left unmatched. The V gene's germline CDR1 is SGDLS and CDR2 YYNGEE. For the CDR3, the DNA is TGTGCCAGCAGCTACTCCGGGACTAGCGGGAGCACAGATACGCAGTATTTT. Amino acid sequence: CASSYSGTSGSTDTQYF. The variable domain in full, completed from reference TRBV9 and TRBJ2-3, reads DSGVTQTPKHLITATGQRVTLRCSPRSGDLSVYWYQQSLDQGLQFLIQYYNGEERAKGNILERFSAQQFPDLHSELNLSSLELGDSALYFCASSYSGTSGSTDTQYFGPGTRLTVL.

There are a few counts of this clone. This chain joins TRBV30 and TRBJ1-1, with D possibly TRBD1 on 5 matching bases. The germline V gene has CDR1 GTSNPN and CDR2 SVGIG (reference sequence). This CDR3 contains 13 residues. V dropped 3 bases and J dropped 4 bases, with 12 bases sitting between them. CDR3 amino acids: CAWRIPGGTEAFF. The CDR3 region has the DNA TGTGCCTGGAGGATTCCGGGGGGCACTGAAGCTTTCTTT.

A word on this clone: This CDR3 is also generated by other DNA sequences in the sample. V is TRBV7-9 and J is TRBJ1-5; 7 nucleotides line up with TRBD1. Germline assignment: CDR1 SEHNR and CDR2 FQNEAQ (reference sequence). The length of the CDR3 is 16 residues. With 5 bases clipped from V and 0 bases from J, the junction kept 7 bases outside the gene matches. CDR3 sequence (DNA): TGTGCCAGCAGCCCAGGGGGGGGGTATAGCAATCAGCCCCAGCATTTT. Translating it yields CASSPGGGYSNQPQHF.

Only one count was recorded for this clone. V is TRBV19 and J is TRBJ2-5; unclear D gene. The CDR3 consists of 13 residues. Trimming cost V 6 bases and J 3 bases, with 11 bases left between them. Germline CDR1 reads LNHDA; CDR2 reads SQIVND (reference sequence). CDR3 nucleotides: TGTGCCAGTAGCCCGCGGACGAAAGAGACCCAGTACTTC. Residues: CASSPRTKETQYF.

V is TRBV10-3 and J is TRBJ2-6, with D hard to call. The CDR3 runs to 15 residues. Germline CDR1 reads ENHRY; CDR2 reads SYGVKD. Trimming cost V 3 bases and J 4 bases, with 10 bases left between them. CDR3 sequence reads: CAISDQAAGANVLTF. The CDR3 DNA reads TGTGCCATCAGTGACCAGGCTGCCGGGGCCAACGTCCTGACTTTC.

The chain uses TRBV2 and TRBJ1-6; 9 bases map to TRBD1. Germline CDR1 is SNHLY and CDR2 is FYNNEI. The CDR3 spans 15 residues. The ends lost 4 bases at V and 10 bases at J; junction bases unmatched: 8. The CDR3 is CASSAGQGRGSPLHF. In DNA, the CDR3 is TGTGCCAGCAGTGCTGGACAGGGGAGAGGATCACCCCTCCACTTT. Drawing the rest from reference TRBV2 and TRBJ1-6, the complete variable domain is EPEVTQTPSHQVTQMGQEVILRCVPISNHLYFYWYRQILGQKVEFLVSFYNNEISEKSEIFDDQFSVERPDGSNFTLKIRSTKLEDSAMYFCASSAGQGRGSPLHFGNGTRLTVT.

Only a few counts were recorded for this clone. The chain has TRBV30 and TRBJ1-1; the D is unclear. Looked up from germline, CDR1 is GTSNPN and CDR2 is SVGIG (reference sequence). V was clipped by 6 bases and J by 0 bases, with 14 bases between them. The CDR3 runs to 14 residues. The CDR3 is CACIKRTVNTEAFF. In DNA, the CDR3 is TGTGCCTGTATTAAAAGGACGGTGAACACTGAAGCTTTCTTT.

The V and J genes are TRBV5-1 and TRBJ2-1; D gene ambiguous. Germline lookup yields CDR1 SGHRS and CDR2 YFSETQ. The CDR3 loop spans 13 amino acids. V was cut by 5 bases and J by 8 bases, with 14 bases left in between. CDR3 amino acids: CASRVQVSDEQFF. DNA for the CDR3: TGCGCCAGCAGGGTACAAGTGAGCGATGAGCAGTTCTTC.